What follows are 7 T cell receptor beta chains derived from one specimen sequenced in a study of T cell repertoires in cytomegalovirus infection. TCRdb independently ran MiXCR on the reads; one entry per CDR3 protein. The sample has about 740,000 distinct CDR3 sequences, about 33% seen once. These receptors' targets are unknown. The sample here was cultured PBMCs, taken from culture after CMV antigen stimulation. The receptors were sampled from a human donor in good health (CMV status not recorded). Some clones in this sample may be carry-over from other donors' samples.

About this clonotype itself: A much larger clonotype is one base distant, so this may be a read error. The chain is built from TRBV12-3 or TRBV12-4 and TRBJ2-3; a weak D match, TRBD2 (6 bases). The V end was cut by 2 bases, the J end by 7 bases, with 13 bases between. The CDR3 totals 14 residues. This CDR3 is CASSLMWDSYTQYF. CDR3 in DNA: TGTGCCAGCAGTTTAATGTGGGACTCTTATACGCAGTATTTT.

The J gene is TRBJ2-5, the V gene TRBV5-5; D tentatively fits TRBD1 or TRBD2 (5 bases each). This CDR3 region has 13 residues. The germline V and J ends were trimmed by 3 bases and 5 bases, with 11 bases remaining between them. Germline assignment: CDR1 SGHKS and CDR2 YYEKEE (reference sequence). This chain's CDR3 is CASSSVGVETQYF. CDR3 DNA sequence: TGTGCCAGCAGCTCAGTGGGGGTCGAGACCCAGTACTTC.

This clonotype was observed a few times. This sequence joins TRBV7-7 and TRBJ2-5; D is unresolved. Germline V gene sequence: CDR1 SSHAT, CDR2 FNYEAQ (reference sequence). V dropped 4 bases and J dropped 2 bases, with 8 bases sitting between them. This CDR3 has 13 residues. The CDR3 loop reads CASSSHLQETQYF. DNA of the CDR3: TGTGCCAGCAGCTCCCACCTACAAGAGACCCAGTACTTC. Using reference TRBV7-7 and TRBJ2-5 for the parts outside the CDR3, the full variable domain is GAGVSQSPRYKVTKRGQDVTLRCDPISSHATLYWYQQALGQGPEFLTYFNYEAQPDKSGLPSDRFSAERPEGSISTLTIQRTEQRDSAMYRCASSSHLQETQYFGPGTRLLVL.

This clonotype was seen only a few times. The chain joins TRBV24-1 to TRBJ1-2; D remains unclear. Germline CDR1 and CDR2: KGHDR and SFDVKD. V dropped 3 bases and J dropped 4 bases, with 11 bases sitting between them. The CDR3 is 14 amino acids. The DNA for the CDR3 is TGTGCCACCAGTGATCAAGACGGATCCTATGGCTACACCTTC. Translation: CATSDQDGSYGYTF.

This clonotype was seen more than once but under ten times. The V gene is TRBV7-9, the J gene TRBJ2-5, with D maybe TRBD2 (5 bases). Germline V lookup: CDR1 SEHNR, CDR2 FQNEAQ (reference sequence). Trimming left V 3 bases short and J 2 bases short, with 10 bases between. The CDR3 consists of 14 residues. As DNA, the CDR3 is TGTGCCAGCAGCTTCGGGGTCGGACAAGAGACCCAGTACTTC. Its translation is CASSFGVGQETQYF.

Here the CDR3 reads CASTPTGVGANVLTF. The CDR3 DNA sequence: TGTGCCAGCACCCCGACAGGGGTTGGGGCCAACGTCCTGACTTTC. The rearrangement links TRBV28 to TRBJ2-6; 8 nucleotides match TRBD1. With 7 bases clipped from V and 3 bases from J, the junction kept 5 bases outside the gene matches. Germline-derived CDR1 and CDR2 are MDHEN and SYDVKM. This CDR3 contains 15 residues.

This chain connects TRBV23-1 to TRBJ1-3; D remains ambiguous. TRBV23-1 is sorted into the ORF group, with uncertain function. With 8 bases removed from V and 0 bases from J, the gap between germline ends came to 20 bases. CDR3 length equals 17 residues. CDR3 sequence (DNA): TGCGCCAGCCCCGGAGAAGGCCGGGCGAGCTCTGGAAACACCATATATTTT. Its translation is CASPGEGRASSGNTIYF.